This T cell receptor beta chain was captured in a study of OX40 agonist ivuxolimab in advanced cancers. At the level of the study: Anti-PD-1, anti-PD-L1 or anti-CTLA-4 therapy given earlier was allowed, and 40% had some.

This clone was found once. Its antigen remains unknown. General study results and limits: Normalized expansion of T-cell clones was also low for some nonresponders.

Repertoires were generated with immunoSEQ multiplex PCR, while TCRdb's copy carries only in-frame clones and drops some. In the table there are about 86,000 clones, about 89% of which are singletons. Germline-derived CDR1 and CDR2 are MDHEN and SYDVKM. CDR3 length: 15 residues. The V gene lost 2 bases and the J gene lost 3 bases, with 13 bases spanning the gap. The input for sequencing was CD4+ or CD8+ T cells sorted from blood, taken in a trial of the OX40 agonist ivuxolimab. This chain connects TRBV28 to TRBJ1-2, with D unclear. The TCR sequence derives from an adult with an advanced solid tumor such as melanoma, head and neck, liver or kidney cancer. CDR3 amino acids: CASSLPRARDYGYTF. CDR3 bases: TGTGCCAGCAGTTTACCACGGGCCCGGGACTATGGCTACACCTTC.